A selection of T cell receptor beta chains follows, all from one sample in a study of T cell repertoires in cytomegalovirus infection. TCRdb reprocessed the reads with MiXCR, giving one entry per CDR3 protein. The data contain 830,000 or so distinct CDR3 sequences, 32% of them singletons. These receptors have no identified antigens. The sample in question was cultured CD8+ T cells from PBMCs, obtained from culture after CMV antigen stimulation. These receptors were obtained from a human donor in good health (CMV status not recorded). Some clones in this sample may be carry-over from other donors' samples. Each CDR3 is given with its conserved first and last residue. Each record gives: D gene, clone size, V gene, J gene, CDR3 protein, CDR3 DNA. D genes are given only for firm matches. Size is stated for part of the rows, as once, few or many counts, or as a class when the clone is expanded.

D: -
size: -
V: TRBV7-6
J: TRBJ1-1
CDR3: CASSSDTNTEAFF
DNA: TGTGCCAGCAGCTCTGACACGAACACTGAAGCTTTCTTT

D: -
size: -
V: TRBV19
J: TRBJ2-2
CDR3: CASFDRSNTGELFF
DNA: TGTGCCAGTTTTGACAGATCGAACACCGGGGAGCTGTTTTTT

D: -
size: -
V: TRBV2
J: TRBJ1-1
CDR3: CASSGIDKAFF
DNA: TGTGCCAGCAGCGGGATAGACAAAGCTTTCTTT

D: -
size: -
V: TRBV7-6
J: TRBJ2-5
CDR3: CASSLGGGDQYF
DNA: TGTGCCAGCAGCTTAGGTGGGGGCGACCAGTACTTC

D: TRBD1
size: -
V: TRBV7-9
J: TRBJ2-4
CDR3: CASSLVDHRGNIQYF
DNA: TGTGCCAGCAGCTTAGTGGATCACAGGGGAAACATTCAGTACTTC

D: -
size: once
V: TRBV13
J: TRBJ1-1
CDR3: CASSSSEMREAFF
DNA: TGTGCCAGCAGCTCTTCTGAGATGCGGGAAGCTTTCTTT

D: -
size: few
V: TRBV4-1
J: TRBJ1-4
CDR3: CASSQDGLAREKLFF
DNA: TGCGCCAGCAGCCAAGATGGCTTGGCAAGGGAAAAACTGTTTTTT

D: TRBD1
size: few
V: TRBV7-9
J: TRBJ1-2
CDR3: CASSLRFAGGENYGYTF
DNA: TGTGCCAGCAGCTTAAGATTCGCAGGGGGCGAAAACTATGGCTACACCTTC

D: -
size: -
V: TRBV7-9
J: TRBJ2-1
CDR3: CASSPTAGVDEQFF
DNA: TGTGCCAGCAGCCCAACCGCCGGCGTCGATGAGCAGTTCTTC

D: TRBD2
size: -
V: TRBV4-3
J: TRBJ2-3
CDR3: CASSQRGWRGNTDTQYF
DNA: TGCGCCAGCAGCCAAAGGGGATGGCGGGGGAACACAGATACGCAGTATTTT

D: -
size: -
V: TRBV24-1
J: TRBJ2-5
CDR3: CATSDYREETQYF
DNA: TGTGCCACCAGTGACTACAGGGAAGAGACCCAGTACTTC

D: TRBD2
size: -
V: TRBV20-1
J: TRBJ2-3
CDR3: CSAREQGLALDTQYF
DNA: TGCAGTGCGAGAGAGCAAGGACTAGCGTTAGATACGCAGTATTTT

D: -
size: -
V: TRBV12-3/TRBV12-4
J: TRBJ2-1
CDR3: CASSRGVDPFF
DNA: TGTGCCAGCAGCCGAGGTGTGGATCCGTTCTTC

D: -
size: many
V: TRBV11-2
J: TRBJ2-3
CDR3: CASSLAFRDTDTQYF
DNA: TGTGCCAGCAGCTTAGCCTTCCGGGATACAGATACGCAGTATTTT

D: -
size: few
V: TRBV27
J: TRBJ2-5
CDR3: CASNVQPVYF
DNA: TGTGCCAGCAACGTCCAGCCCGTCTACTTC

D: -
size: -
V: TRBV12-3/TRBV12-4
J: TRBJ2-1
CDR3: CASSPQGLSSYNEQFF
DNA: TGTGCCAGCAGCCCACAGGGCCTGAGCTCCTACAATGAGCAGTTCTTC

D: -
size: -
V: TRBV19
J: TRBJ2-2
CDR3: CASKYFRQGPGGTGELFF
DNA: TGTGCCAGCAAGTATTTCCGACAGGGCCCCGGGGGGACCGGGGAGCTGTTTTTT

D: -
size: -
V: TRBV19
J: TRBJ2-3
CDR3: CASSLVLRSTDTQYF
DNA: TGTGCCAGTTCCCTCGTCCTACGTAGCACAGATACGCAGTATTTT